This T cell receptor (beta chain) was sequenced in a study of T cell clones after liver transplantation. Study-level background: Samples came from ITN030ST, which attempted immunosuppression withdrawal within 2 years of liver transplantation. Blood was drawn pre-transplant, before withdrawal, and after full or failed withdrawal.

Profiled with immunoSEQ multiplex PCR; TCRdb holds only in-frame clones, not every one. Of 49,000 or so clones in the sample, about 67% are singletons; the top ten hold less than 10%. A note on this clone: Antigen: not known.

Study-wide results and caveats: The donor-reactive repertoire was only partly measurable in a couple of subjects, lacking donor cells.

Trimming removed 6 bases from V and 7 bases from J, with 13 bases in between. This CDR3 spans 14 amino acids. From germline, CDR1 is SGHAT and CDR2 FQNNGV. The genes are TRBV11-2 and TRBJ1-6; D perhaps matches TRBD1 (6 bases). The origin of this receptor is a human patient who received a liver transplant. The graft donor may be the source of some T cells. The sequencing used CD4+ T cells from blood, collected 54 months after liver transplant. The CDR3 spells CASRNQGNNSPLHF. DNA for the CDR3: TGTGCCAGCAGGAATCAGGGGAACAATTCACCCCTCCACTTT.